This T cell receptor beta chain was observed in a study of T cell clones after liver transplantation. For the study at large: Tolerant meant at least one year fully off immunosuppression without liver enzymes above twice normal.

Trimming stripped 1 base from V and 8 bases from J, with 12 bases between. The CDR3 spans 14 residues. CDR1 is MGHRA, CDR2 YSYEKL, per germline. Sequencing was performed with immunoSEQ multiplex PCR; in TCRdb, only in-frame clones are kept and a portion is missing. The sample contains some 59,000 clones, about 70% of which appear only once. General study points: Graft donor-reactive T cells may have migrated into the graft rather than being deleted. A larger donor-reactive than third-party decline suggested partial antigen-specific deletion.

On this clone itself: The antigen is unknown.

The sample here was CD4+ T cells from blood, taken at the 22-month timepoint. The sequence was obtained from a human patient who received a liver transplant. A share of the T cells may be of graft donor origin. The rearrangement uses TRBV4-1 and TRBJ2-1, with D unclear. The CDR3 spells CASSQGYGIHEQFF. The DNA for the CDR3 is TGCGCCAGCAGCCAAGGTTACGGCATCCATGAGCAGTTCTTC.